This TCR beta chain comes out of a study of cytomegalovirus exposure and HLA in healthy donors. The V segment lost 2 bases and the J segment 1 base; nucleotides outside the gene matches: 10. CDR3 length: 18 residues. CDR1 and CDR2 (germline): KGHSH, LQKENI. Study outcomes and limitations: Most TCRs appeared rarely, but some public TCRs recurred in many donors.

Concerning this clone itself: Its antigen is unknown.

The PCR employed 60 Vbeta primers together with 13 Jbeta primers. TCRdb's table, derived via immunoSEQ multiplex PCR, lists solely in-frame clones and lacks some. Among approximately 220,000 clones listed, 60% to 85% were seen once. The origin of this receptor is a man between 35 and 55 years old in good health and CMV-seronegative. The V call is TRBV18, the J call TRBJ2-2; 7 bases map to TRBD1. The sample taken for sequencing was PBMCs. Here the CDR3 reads CASSPRLEDRLNTGELFF. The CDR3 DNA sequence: TGTGCCAGCTCACCAAGATTAGAGGACAGGCTGAACACCGGGGAGCTGTTTTTT.